The rows below give T cell receptor beta chains drawn from one sample of a study of blood T cells in healthy people across ages. TCRdb re-analysed the 5' RACE reads in MiXCR, keeping a single row per CDR3 protein. This table holds roughly 800,000 distinct CDR3 sequences, roughly 53% found once. Sequenced: blood. These receptors originate from an elderly man in good health. The CDR3 runs from the conserved cysteine through the conserved F or W. Clone size is not always given. Where it is, it says once, few, many or a class for expanded clones.

clone_size	cdr3_length	v_call	cdr3_aa
few	17	TRBV7-9	CASSHRDWSKGVNEQFF
.	11	TRBV3-1	CASWAGDGYTF
.	17	TRBV12-3/TRBV12-4	CASRGRMTGTRNYEQYF
.	13	TRBV29-1	CSAEGGRSETQYF
.	14	TRBV6-5	CASSYSVPREKLFF
.	15	TRBV6-6	CASSSGTWDAQKLFF
.	15	TRBV4-2	CASRPQRDYSYEQYF
.	20	TRBV6-2/TRBV6-3	CASSYGLRDSVLSGANVLTF
.	12	TRBV27	CARRGVPYEQYF
few	12	TRBV6-6	CASSYQTYEQYF
.	16	TRBV7-3	CASSSSGTSGRETQYF
.	13	TRBV29-1	CSVDSGPTNEQFF
.	15	TRBV2	CASRLDRGRSDTQYF
.	12	TRBV20-1	CSACQGADEQFF
.	15	TRBV12-3/TRBV12-4	CASPSPQGTHYEQYF
.	15	TRBV20-1	CSARDSGRGRETQYF
few	12	TRBV20-1	CSASNSQETQYF
.	15	TRBV6-1	CASKGWGARDYGYTF